What follows are 20 T cell receptor beta chains derived from one specimen sequenced in a study of CD4 T cells in relation to SARS-CoV-2 and coronaviruses. Antigens for these TCRs are unknown. CD4+ T cells from unexposed donors were obtained before the COVID-19 pandemic (2011-2018). Isolation of CD4+ T cells took place after approximately eleven days in culture. Data came from immunoSEQ multiplex PCR; TCRdb stores just in-frame clones and leaves some out. The data contain roughly 21,000 clones, under 80% of them seen just once; the ten biggest clones take up 16%. Input material: CD4+ T cells from PBMCs, cultured in vitro. The receptors shown here come from a human donor in good health.

The chain couples TRBV3-1 (or the pseudogene TRBV3-2) to TRBJ1-3; D uncertain. The CDR3 has 11 amino acids. Germline CDR1 reads LGHDT; CDR2 reads YNNKEL (reference sequence). V lost 2 bases, J lost 13 bases, and 9 bases lay in between. The CDR3: CASSQLDGIYF. In nucleotides, the CDR3 is TGTGCCAGCAGCCAACTGGACGGAATATATTTT.

This chain connects TRBV28 to TRBJ2-7; D might be TRBD1 or TRBD2, each matching 5 bases. The CDR3 totals 16 residues. Germline lookup yields CDR1 MDHEN and CDR2 SYDVKM. With 4 bases removed from V and 3 bases from J, the gap between germline ends came to 19 bases. The CDR3 nucleotides read TGTGCCAGCAGTTCGGGGCAGGGCTACTGGCTCTACGAGCAGTACTTC. Amino acids: CASSSGQGYWLYEQYF.

The rearrangement links TRBV3-1 (or the pseudogene TRBV3-2) to TRBJ1-4; the match to TRBD1 covers 10 bases. CDR3 length: 17 amino acids. Germline trimming cut 4 bases from V and 0 bases from J; bases unmatched to any gene: 5. Germline assignment: CDR1 LGHDT and CDR2 YNNKEL (reference sequence). DNA of the CDR3: TGTGCCAGCAGCCGACAGGGGGCCGGCACAACTAATGAAAAACTGTTTTTT. Protein product: CASSRQGAGTTNEKLFF.

The genes are TRBV5-1 and TRBJ1-1, with 7 bases lining up with TRBD1. V trimming: 4 bases; J trimming: 5 bases; junction bases outside the gene matches: 14. This CDR3 comprises 16 residues. Germline CDR1 reads SGHRS; CDR2 reads YFSETQ. The CDR3 DNA sequence: TGCGCCAGCAGCACTGCCCGGACAGGCGGGAAGACTGAAGCTTTCTTT. As protein: CASSTARTGGKTEAFF. Full variable domain (missing parts from reference TRBV5-1 and TRBJ1-1): KAGVTQTPRYLIKTRGQQVTLSCSPISGHRSVSWYQQTPGQGLQFLFEYFSETQRNKGNFPGRFSGRQFSNSRSEMNVSTLELGDSALYLCASSTARTGGKTEAFFGQGTRLTVV.

This clone ranks as large. The V gene is TRBV11-2, the J gene TRBJ1-6; D ambiguous. CDR3 length equals 15 residues. Trimming took 0 bases from V and 8 from J, leaving 11 bases between them. CDR1 is SGHAT, CDR2 FQNNGV, per germline. CDR3 sequence: CASSLDGGGDSPLHF. Written as DNA, the CDR3 is TGTGCCAGCAGCTTAGACGGAGGTGGGGATTCACCCCTCCACTTT.

This chain joins TRBV11-2 and TRBJ2-7; D not certain. Trimming took off 1 base at V and 0 bases at J, with 4 bases between the two ends. CDR1 and CDR2 (germline): SGHAT, FQNNGV. The CDR3 has 13 residues. The CDR3 DNA reads as TGTGCCAGCAGCTTAGCCAGCTCCTACGAGCAGTACTTC. Amino acids: CASSLASSYEQYF.

The chain couples TRBV19 to TRBJ2-5; weak D call: TRBD2 (6 bases). Per germline, CDR1 LNHDA and CDR2 SQIVND (reference sequence). V shed 3 bases and J shed 5 bases, with 16 bases lying between them. The CDR3 covers 15 residues. The DNA for the CDR3 is TGTGCCAGTAGTATCGGGGAGGCCCCTTCCGAGACCCAGTACTTC. It specifies CASSIGEAPSETQYF.

The V call is TRBV24-1, the J call TRBJ2-7; D may correspond to TRBD1 or TRBD2 (6 bases each). The germline V gene encodes CDR1 KGHDR and CDR2 SFDVKD. The CDR3 runs to 14 residues. V was pared by 5 bases and J by 2 bases, with 12 bases between. CDR3 protein: CATSGGAETYEQYF. DNA of the CDR3: TGTGCCACCAGTGGGGGGGCGGAAACCTACGAGCAGTACTTC.

The V call is TRBV19, the J call TRBJ1-2; D uncertain. The CDR3 runs to 13 residues. Germline CDR1 LNHDA, CDR2 SQIVND (reference sequence). Trimming stripped 0 bases from V and 3 bases from J, with 5 bases between. This chain's CDR3 is CASSIEPDYGYTF. CDR3 coding DNA: TGTGCCAGTAGTATAGAGCCAGACTATGGCTACACCTTC.

This clone was picked up one time. V usage is TRBV7-6 and J usage is TRBJ2-3; 9 bases match TRBD2. This CDR3 region has 19 residues. V dropped 4 bases and J dropped 0; count of bases not matched to a gene: 14. Germline V CDR1 and CDR2: SGHVS, FNYEAQ. CDR3 in DNA: TGTGCCAGCAGCTCACGAAGGGCTAGCGGGGTAACTAGCACAGATACGCAGTATTTT. It encodes CASSSRRASGVTSTDTQYF.

The chain joins TRBV11-2 to TRBJ2-2; no reliable D call. The V end was cut by 7 bases, the J end by 7 bases, with 16 bases between. CDR3 length equals 14 residues. Looked up from germline, CDR1 is SGHAT and CDR2 is FQNNGV. The CDR3 spells CASMPTGVSGELFF. CDR3 in DNA: TGTGCCAGCATGCCCACTGGGGTTAGCGGGGAGCTGTTTTTT.

The J gene is TRBJ1-2, the V gene TRBV6-5, with D possibly being TRBD1 (6 bases). The CDR3 length is 13 residues. Germline values: CDR1 MNHEY, CDR2 SVGAGI. V lost 6 bases, J lost 0 bases, and 8 bases lay in between. The CDR3 nucleotides are TGTGCCAGCAGACAGGGTTCTAACTATGGCTACACCTTC. Protein product: CASRQGSNYGYTF.

V gene TRBV30 combines with J gene TRBJ1-1; a weak D match, TRBD1 (5 bases). The CDR3 runs to 13 residues. Germline V gives CDR1 GTSNPN, CDR2 SVGIG (reference sequence). Trimming left V 3 bases short and J 1 base short, with 9 bases between. The CDR3 DNA sequence: TGTGCCTGGAGCCGGCAGGGGAACACTGAAGCTTTCTTT. It encodes CAWSRQGNTEAFF.

The V and J genes are TRBV5-1 and TRBJ1-3; D gene ambiguous. The germline CDR1 and CDR2 sequences are SGHRS and YFSETQ. The CDR3 has 16 residues. Trimming removed 1 base from V and 2 bases from J, with 13 bases in between. The CDR3 reads CASSLKSLVAGNTIYF. CDR3 DNA: TGCGCCAGCAGCTTGAAGTCCCTGGTGGCTGGAAACACCATATATTTT.

The chain joins TRBV5-5 to TRBJ2-7; perhaps TRBD1 as D (6 bases). V shed 0 bases and J shed 3 bases, with 13 bases lying between them. CDR3 size: 15 residues. CDR1 is SGHKS and CDR2 is YYEKEE in the germline V gene (reference sequence). CDR3 loop: CASSLAGQGIYEQYF. CDR3 sequence (DNA): TGTGCCAGCAGCTTGGCTGGTCAGGGGATCTACGAGCAGTACTTC.

The J gene is TRBJ2-2, the V gene TRBV12-3 or TRBV12-4, with TRBD2 matching 9 bases. The CDR3 totals 11 residues. V lost 8 bases, J lost 17 bases, and 9 bases stayed unmatched. The CDR3 coding sequence is TGTGCCAGCTCGACCAGCGGGAGGAATTTTTTT. It translates to CASSTSGRNFF.

The V call is TRBV27, the J call TRBJ1-6; a weak D match, TRBD1 (6 bases). The CDR3 runs to 17 residues. Trimming took off 7 bases at V and 5 bases at J, with 21 bases between the two ends. Per germline, CDR1 MNHEY and CDR2 SMNVEV (reference sequence). This CDR3 reads CASILRGGPGHNSPLHF. CDR3 nucleotide sequence: TGTGCCAGCATCCTAAGGGGGGGGCCAGGGCATAATTCACCCCTCCACTTT.

The rearrangement uses TRBV6-5 and TRBJ2-5; possibly TRBD1 for D (6 bases). Germline CDR1 is MNHEY and CDR2 is SVGAGI. The V end lost 7 bases, the J end lost 4 bases, and 19 bases lay between the germline ends. CDR3 size: 15 residues. This chain's CDR3 is CASTRGQVQGETQYF. The CDR3 DNA is TGTGCCAGCACCAGGGGACAAGTACAGGGAGAGACCCAGTACTTC.

The genes are TRBV11-2 and TRBJ2-3; D unclear. This CDR3 has 14 amino acids. Trimming removed 2 bases at V and 2 bases at J, with 8 bases between. The V gene's germline CDR1 is SGHAT and CDR2 FQNNGV. The CDR3 is CASSLLVNTDTQYF. Here the CDR3 DNA reads TGTGCCAGCAGCTTATTGGTAAACACAGATACGCAGTATTTT.

The chain uses TRBV18 and TRBJ2-2, with D possibly being TRBD2 (5 bases). The germline V gene encodes CDR1 KGHSH and CDR2 LQKENI. V lost 3 bases to trimming and J lost 5 bases, with 10 bases between them. The CDR3 is 14 residues long. The CDR3: CASSPREGTGELFF. CDR3 DNA: TGTGCCAGCTCACCCCGCGAGGGTACCGGGGAGCTGTTTTTT.